The 29 T cell receptor beta chains below were found in one sample sequenced in a study of human T cells and chemical hapten exposure. TCRdb analysed the RACE reads with MiXCR anew, one entry per CDR3 protein. The table lists some 27,000 distinct CDR3 sequences, 7.5% to 10% of them singletons. As for time point: patch test 2, 6 weeks after DPC sensitization. The treatment was: therapeutic diphenylcyclopropenone sensitization with weekly scalp DPC. The sample here was whole blood, taken in connection with sensitization to the hapten diphenylcyclopropenone (DPC). These receptors were collected from a man younger than 45 with alopecia areata. Some clones in this sample may be carry-over from other donors' samples.

This clonotype was seen at least ten times. The chain recombines TRBV6-5 with TRBJ2-1; D possibly corresponds to TRBD1 (5 bases). Trimming pared 4 bases from V and 7 bases from J, leaving 11 bases between. From germline, CDR1 is MNHEY and CDR2 SVGAGI. This CDR3 comprises 13 residues. The CDR3 region has the DNA TGTGCCAGCAGTTCTAACCCAGGGAATGAGCAGTTCTTC. Amino acids: CASSSNPGNEQFF.

This clonotype came up many times. The J gene is TRBJ2-2, the V gene TRBV19, with TRBD1 as a possible D gene (5 bases). The germline gives CDR1 LNHDA, CDR2 SQIVND (reference sequence). This CDR3 is built from 15 residues. The V end was cut by 2 bases, the J end by 2 bases, with 9 bases between. The CDR3: CASSITQGNTGELFF. The CDR3, as DNA: TGTGCCAGTAGTATAACCCAGGGAAACACCGGGGAGCTGTTTTTT.

This clonotype was seen ten or more times. The chain combines TRBV20-1 with TRBJ1-5; the D is unclear. This CDR3 comprises 13 residues. CDR1 and CDR2 from the germline V gene are DFQATT and SNEGSKA (reference sequence). V lost 3 bases to trimming and J lost 2 bases, with 8 bases between them. This chain's CDR3 is CSARRVRNQPQHF. For the CDR3, the DNA is TGCAGTGCTAGGCGGGTTCGCAATCAGCCCCAGCATTTT.

This clonotype occurred many times. This sequence joins TRBV7-9 and TRBJ1-1; 7 nucleotides line up with TRBD1. J lost 3 bases, V lost 5 bases, and 6 bases had no gene match. Germline V gives CDR1 SEHNR, CDR2 FQNEAQ (reference sequence). CDR3 length equals 14 residues. DNA of the CDR3: TGTGCCAGCAGCGCCCGACAGGGCGACACTGAAGCTTTCTTT. This gives the protein CASSARQGDTEAFF.

This clonotype was seen ten or more times. This chain links TRBV29-1 with TRBJ1-2, with a possible D match to TRBD1 (5 bases). CDR1 and CDR2 from the germline V gene are SQVTM and ANQGSEA. V lost 0 bases and J lost 4, with 12 bases in between. This CDR3 has 14 residues. The CDR3 DNA sequence: TGCAGCGTTGAAGATCGGGGGGACTCCTATGGCTACACCTTC. Translating gives CSVEDRGDSYGYTF. Full variable domain (rest looked up from reference TRBV29-1 and TRBJ1-2): SAVISQKPSRDICQRGTSLTIQCQVDSQVTMMFWYRQQPGQSLTLIATANQGSEATYESGFVIDKFPISRPNLTFSTLTVSNMSPEDSSIYLCSVEDRGDSYGYTFGSGTRLTVV.

This clonotype was picked up many times. CDR3 sequence reads: CASSHRGELFNEQFF. The CDR3 bases are TGCGCCAGCAGCCACAGGGGCGAACTGTTCAATGAGCAGTTCTTC. The chain joins TRBV4-3 to TRBJ2-1, with D possibly being TRBD1 (6 bases). The CDR3 has 15 residues. CDR1 LGHNA and CDR2 YSLEER come from the germline V gene. V shed 3 bases and J shed 6 bases, with 15 bases lying between them.

The chain has TRBV9 and TRBJ2-3; D might be TRBD1 (6 bases). There are 13 residues in the CDR3. CDR1 and CDR2 (germline): SGDLS, YYNGEE. The V and J ends lost 5 bases and 4 bases respectively, with 11 bases between them. CDR3 nucleotides: TGTGCCAGCAGTAAACAGGGAGCAGATACGCAGTATTTT. It encodes CASSKQGADTQYF.

In this sample, this clonotype turned up many times. V is TRBV11-2 and J is TRBJ1-5, with D maybe TRBD1 (5 bases). CDR1 is SGHAT, CDR2 FQNNGV, per germline. CDR3 length: 15 amino acids. The V and J ends lost 3 bases and 0 bases respectively, with 9 bases between them. The CDR3 loop reads CASSFRASSNQPQHF. The CDR3 DNA is TGTGCCAGCAGCTTCAGGGCTTCTAGCAATCAGCCCCAGCATTTT.

The V call is TRBV10-3, the J call TRBJ2-3; 11 bases line up with TRBD2. CDR3 length equals 20 residues. The germline V gene encodes CDR1 ENHRY and CDR2 SYGVKD. V shed 3 bases and J 2 bases; nucleotides not matched to a gene: 16. The CDR3 coding sequence is TGTGCCATCAGTGATCCACGGGGAACTAGCGGGAGCCCGAACACAGATACGCAGTATTTT. This gives the protein CAISDPRGTSGSPNTDTQYF.

This clonotype was counted at least ten times. The rearrangement joins TRBV3-2 to TRBJ2-1; TRBD1, the table's D call, was not compared with the DNA. TRBV3-2 is classified as a pseudogene. This CDR3 comprises 17 residues. The CDR3 region has the DNA TGTGCCAGCAGCTGTATTAGCCGCCGGGGCTCCTACAATGAGCAGTTCTTC. Its protein is CASSCISRRGSYNEQFF.

This clonotype was counted at least ten times. The chain employs TRBV9 and TRBJ2-3; TRBD2 agrees at 15 bases. This CDR3 comprises 17 residues. Looked up from germline, CDR1 is SGDLS and CDR2 is YYNGEE. With 0 bases clipped from V and 5 bases from J, the junction kept 4 bases outside the gene matches. The chain's CDR3 is CASSVEGLAGGKDTQYF. CDR3 bases: TGTGCCAGCAGCGTAGAGGGACTAGCGGGGGGCAAAGATACGCAGTATTTT.

The V call is TRBV11-2, the J call TRBJ2-2; the D is unclear. The CDR3 extends over 12 amino acids. V was pared by 5 bases and J by 2 bases, with 3 bases between. Germline loops: CDR1 SGHAT, CDR2 FQNNGV. CDR3 DNA: TGTGCCAGCAGCACAAACACCGGGGAGCTGTTTTTT. Residues: CASSTNTGELFF.

V is TRBV29-1 and J is TRBJ1-2, with a tentative D call TRBD1 (5 bases). CDR3 length equals 14 residues. CDR1 and CDR2 from the germline V gene are SQVTM and ANQGSEA. V lost 8 bases, J lost 4 bases, and 20 bases lay in between. The CDR3 DNA follows: TGCAGCCTCTTAGGGGCCCCAAGGAGCTATGGCTACACCTTC. Translating it yields CSLLGAPRSYGYTF. The full variable domain, completed using reference TRBV29-1 and TRBJ1-2, is SAVISQKPSRDICQRGTSLTIQCQVDSQVTMMFWYRQQPGQSLTLIATANQGSEATYESGFVIDKFPISRPNLTFSTLTVSNMSPEDSSIYLCSLLGAPRSYGYTFGSGTRLTVV.

The chain carries TRBV2 and TRBJ2-1, with no clear D. The V and J ends lost 0 bases and 7 bases respectively, with 10 bases between them. CDR1 is SNHLY, CDR2 FYNNEI, per germline. The CDR3 has 14 amino acids. The DNA for the CDR3 is TGTGCCAGCAGTGAAGCAGGATTTAGGAATGAGCAGTTCTTC. This sequence encodes CASSEAGFRNEQFF.

The rearrangement joins TRBV2 to TRBJ1-2; 10 positions agree with TRBD1. The CDR3 spans 13 residues. Per germline, CDR1 SNHLY and CDR2 FYNNEI. V lost 6 bases, J lost 3 bases, and 1 base stayed unmatched. The CDR3 bases are TGTGCCAGCAGAGGACAGGGGGACTATGGCTACACCTTC. Translation gives CASRGQGDYGYTF.

This clonotype has just a few counts. The chain joins TRBV6-2 or TRBV6-3 to TRBJ2-7, with no clear D. CDR3 size: 14 residues. The V gene's germline CDR1 is MNHEY and CDR2 SVGEGT. The V and J ends lost 0 bases and 2 bases respectively, with 8 bases between them. The CDR3 loop is CASSYSFGAYEQYF. CDR3 DNA sequence: TGTGCCAGCAGTTACTCCTTCGGCGCCTACGAGCAGTACTTC.

V usage is TRBV18 and J usage is TRBJ1-1; no definite D call. The CDR3 is made up of 15 amino acids. V was clipped by 2 bases and J by 1 base, with 11 bases between them. From germline, CDR1 is KGHSH and CDR2 LQKENI. This chain's CDR3 is CASSPSLSENTEAFF. Here the CDR3 DNA reads TGTGCCAGCTCACCATCTTTGTCAGAGAACACTGAAGCTTTCTTT.

This clonotype was picked up one time. This sequence joins TRBV4-1 and TRBJ2-3; D is perhaps TRBD2 (5 bases). The CDR3 spans 12 residues. Looked up from germline, CDR1 is MGHRA and CDR2 is YSYEKL. The V and J ends lost 0 bases and 8 bases respectively, with 6 bases between them. CDR3 loop: CASSQEGATQYF. CDR3 nucleotides: TGCGCCAGCAGCCAAGAGGGAGCTACGCAGTATTTT.

The V gene is TRBV29-1, the J gene TRBJ2-1; D gene ambiguous. This CDR3 contains 10 residues. Germline CDR1 reads SQVTM; CDR2 reads ANQGSEA. Trimming removed 6 bases from V and 7 bases from J, with 7 bases in between. The CDR3 DNA reads as TGCAGCGTCCCTGAGAATGAGCAGTTCTTC. Translation gives CSVPENEQFF.

This clonotype was counted ten times or more. The genes are TRBV12-3 or TRBV12-4 and TRBJ1-5; possible D gene TRBD1, 5 bases. The CDR3 extends over 15 amino acids. V was shortened by 8 bases and J by 0 bases, with 14 bases between the two germline ends. CDR3 coding DNA: TGTGCCAGCGGAGTGGGGGGAAATAGCAATCAGCCCCAGCATTTT. It codes for CASGVGGNSNQPQHF.

In this sample, this clonotype turned up a few times. The rearrangement uses TRBV29-1 and TRBJ1-5; D is uncertain. The germline V gene has CDR1 SQVTM and CDR2 ANQGSEA. CDR3 length: 13 amino acids. The V and J ends lost 4 bases and 0 bases respectively, with 7 bases between them. CDR3 coding DNA: TGCAGCGTTGGGTTGGGTAGCAATCAGCCCCAGCATTTT. This translates into CSVGLGSNQPQHF.

This chain uses TRBV29-1 with TRBJ2-2; TRBD1 might be the D (5 bases). The germline V gene has CDR1 SQVTM and CDR2 ANQGSEA. The CDR3 extends over 15 amino acids. Trimming pared 6 bases from V and 6 bases from J, leaving 20 bases between. The CDR3 region is CSVPRQGSQAGELFF. The CDR3 DNA follows: TGCAGCGTCCCCCGCCAGGGCAGCCAAGCCGGGGAGCTGTTTTTT.

The J gene is TRBJ2-7, the V gene TRBV6-1, with D uncertain. The CDR3 is made up of 13 amino acids. From germline, CDR1 is MNHNS and CDR2 SASEGT. The V end was cut by 4 bases, the J end by 4 bases, with 11 bases between. CDR3 nucleotides: TGTGCCAGCAGTGTGAAGGGTTGGTACGAGCAGTACTTC. Its protein product is CASSVKGWYEQYF.

This clonotype was picked up many times. This chain links TRBV27 with TRBJ2-1; tentative D call: TRBD2 (6 bases). This CDR3 spans 15 amino acids. V lost 6 bases to trimming and J lost 4 bases, with 16 bases between them. CDR1 and CDR2 from the germline V gene are MNHEY and SMNVEV (reference sequence). The CDR3 region is CASSIGSNGYNEQFF. The CDR3 bases are TGTGCCAGCAGCATCGGGAGTAATGGGTACAATGAGCAGTTCTTC.

The chain is built from TRBV12-3 or TRBV12-4 and TRBJ2-2, with D possibly matching TRBD2 (5 bases). The length of the CDR3 is 13 residues. V was cut by 6 bases and J by 4 bases, with 9 bases left in between. This CDR3 reads CASSRLFTGELFF. CDR3 nucleotide sequence: TGTGCCAGCAGCAGACTATTCACCGGGGAGCTGTTTTTT.

This clonotype has a handful of counts. The chain joins TRBV29-1 to TRBJ2-3; D is perhaps TRBD1 (5 bases). Between the trimmed V and J ends, which lost 2 bases and 0 bases, there was a span of 9 bases. Germline loops: CDR1 SQVTM, CDR2 ANQGSEA. This CDR3 has 14 residues. The CDR3 loop is CSVEWGSSTDTQYF. Here the CDR3 DNA reads TGCAGCGTTGAATGGGGCAGCAGCACAGATACGCAGTATTTT.

The CDR3 spells CASTSFISGNTIYF. The CDR3 DNA follows: TGTGCCAGCACTAGCTTTATCTCTGGAAACACCATATATTTT. The V gene is TRBV6-5, the J gene TRBJ1-3; D remains unclear. CDR3 length: 14 amino acids. V was shortened by 7 bases and J by 0 bases, with 10 bases between the two germline ends. The germline CDR1 and CDR2 sequences are MNHEY and SVGAGI.

The chain employs TRBV18 and TRBJ1-4; 8 bases are shared with TRBD1. The CDR3 runs 15 residues. The germline gives CDR1 KGHSH, CDR2 LQKENI. With 5 bases clipped from V and 7 bases from J, the junction kept 9 bases outside the gene matches. The CDR3 loop is CASSSSGDRGEKLFF. In DNA form, the CDR3 reads TGTGCCAGCTCATCCTCGGGTGACAGGGGTGAAAAACTGTTTTTT.

On this clonotype itself: It is unclear where the CDR3 begins or ends on the DNA, so no DNA is shown, and the CDR3 is as TCRdb lists it. V usage is TRBV24-1 and J usage is TRBJ2-2; the table's TRBD2 call for D was not verified on the DNA. Counting both end residues, the CDR3 totals 14 amino acids. Germline CDR1 reads KGHDR; CDR2 reads SFDVKD. CDR3 residues: CATVERGTPGSCFF.